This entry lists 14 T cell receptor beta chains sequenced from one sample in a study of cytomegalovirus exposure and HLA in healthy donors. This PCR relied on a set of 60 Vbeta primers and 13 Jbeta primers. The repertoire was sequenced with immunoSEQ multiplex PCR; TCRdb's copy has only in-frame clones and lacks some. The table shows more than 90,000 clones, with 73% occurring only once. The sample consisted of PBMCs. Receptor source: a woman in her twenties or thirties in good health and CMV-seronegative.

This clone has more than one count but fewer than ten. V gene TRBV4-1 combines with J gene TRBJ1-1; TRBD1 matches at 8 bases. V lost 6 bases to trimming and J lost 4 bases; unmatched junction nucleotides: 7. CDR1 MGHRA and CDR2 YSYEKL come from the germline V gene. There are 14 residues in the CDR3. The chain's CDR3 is CASSQNDRGTEAFF. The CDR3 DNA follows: TGCGCCAGCAGTCAAAACGACAGGGGCACTGAAGCTTTCTTT.

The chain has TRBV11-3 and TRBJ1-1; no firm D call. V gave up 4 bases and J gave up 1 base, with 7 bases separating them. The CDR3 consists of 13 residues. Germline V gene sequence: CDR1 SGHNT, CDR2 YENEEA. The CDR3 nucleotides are TGTGCCAGCAGCTACAGACGGAACACTGAAGCTTTCTTT. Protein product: CASSYRRNTEAFF. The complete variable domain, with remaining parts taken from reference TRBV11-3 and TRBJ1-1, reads EAGVVQSPRYKIIEKKQPVAFWCNPISGHNTLYWYLQNLGQGPELLIRYENEEAVDDSQLPKDRFSAERLKGVDSTLKIQPAELGDSAVYLCASSYRRNTEAFFGQGTRLTVV.

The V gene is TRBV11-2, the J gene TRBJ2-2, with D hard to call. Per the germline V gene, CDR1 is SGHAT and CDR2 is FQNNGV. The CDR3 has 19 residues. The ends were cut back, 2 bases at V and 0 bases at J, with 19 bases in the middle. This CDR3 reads CASSLNSLAESSNTGELFF. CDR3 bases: TGTGCCAGCAGCTTAAATTCCTTGGCAGAATCTTCGAACACCGGGGAGCTGTTTTTT.

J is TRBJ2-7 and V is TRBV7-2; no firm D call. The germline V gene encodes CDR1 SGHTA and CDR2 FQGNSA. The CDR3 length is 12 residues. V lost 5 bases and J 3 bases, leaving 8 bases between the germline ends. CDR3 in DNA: TGTGCCAGCAGCCTAGACAACTACGAGCAGTACTTC. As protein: CASSLDNYEQYF.

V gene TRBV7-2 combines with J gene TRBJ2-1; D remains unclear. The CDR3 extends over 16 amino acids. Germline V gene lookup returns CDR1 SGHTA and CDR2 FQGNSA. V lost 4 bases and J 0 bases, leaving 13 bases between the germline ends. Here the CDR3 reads CASSSVGSRSYNEQFF. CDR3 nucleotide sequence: TGTGCCAGCAGCTCCGTGGGTAGCCGCTCCTACAATGAGCAGTTCTTC.

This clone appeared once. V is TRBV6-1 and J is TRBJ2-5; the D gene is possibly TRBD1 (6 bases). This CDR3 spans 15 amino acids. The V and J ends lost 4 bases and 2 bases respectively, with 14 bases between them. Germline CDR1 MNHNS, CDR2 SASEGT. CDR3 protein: CASSVGDTLQETQYF. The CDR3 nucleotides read TGTGCCAGCAGTGTCGGGGACACCCTACAAGAGACCCAGTACTTC.

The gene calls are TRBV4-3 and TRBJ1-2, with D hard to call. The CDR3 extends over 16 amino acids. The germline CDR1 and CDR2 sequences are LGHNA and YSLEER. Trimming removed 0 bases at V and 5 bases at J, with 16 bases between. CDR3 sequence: CASSQEVPGKLYGYTF. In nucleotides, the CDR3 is TGCGCCAGCAGCCAAGAAGTCCCGGGAAAGCTTTATGGCTACACCTTC.

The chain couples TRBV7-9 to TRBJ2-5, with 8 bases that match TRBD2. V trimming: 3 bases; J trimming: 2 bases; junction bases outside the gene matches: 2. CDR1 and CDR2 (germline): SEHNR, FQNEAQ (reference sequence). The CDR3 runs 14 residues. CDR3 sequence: CASSLREVQETQYF. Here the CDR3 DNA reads TGTGCCAGCAGCTTGCGGGAGGTACAAGAGACCCAGTACTTC. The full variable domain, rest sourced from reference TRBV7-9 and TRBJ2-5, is DTGVSQNPRHKITKRGQNVTFRCDPISEHNRLYWYRQTLGQGPEFLTYFQNEAQLEKSRLLSDRFSAERPKGSFSTLEIQRTEQGDSAMYLCASSLREVQETQYFGPGTRLLVL.

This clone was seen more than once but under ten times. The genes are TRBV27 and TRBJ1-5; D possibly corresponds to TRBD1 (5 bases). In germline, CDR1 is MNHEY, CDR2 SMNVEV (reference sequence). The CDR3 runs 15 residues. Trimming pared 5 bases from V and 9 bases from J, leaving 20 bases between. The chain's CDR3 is CASSIKGLGEGPQHF. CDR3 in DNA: TGTGCCAGCAGTATTAAGGGACTGGGAGAAGGGCCCCAGCATTTT.

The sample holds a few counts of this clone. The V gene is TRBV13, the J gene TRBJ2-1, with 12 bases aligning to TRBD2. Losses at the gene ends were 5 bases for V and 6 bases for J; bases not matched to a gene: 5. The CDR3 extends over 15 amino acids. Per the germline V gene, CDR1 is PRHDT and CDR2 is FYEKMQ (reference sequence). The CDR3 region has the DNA TGTGCCAGCAGCGAGGGACTAGCGGGCAGCAATGAGCAGTTCTTC. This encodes CASSEGLAGSNEQFF.

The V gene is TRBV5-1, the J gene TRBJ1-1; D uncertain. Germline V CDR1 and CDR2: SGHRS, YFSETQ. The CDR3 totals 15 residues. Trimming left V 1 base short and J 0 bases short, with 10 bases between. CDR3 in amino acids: CASSLSGVMNTEAFF. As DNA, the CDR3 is TGCGCCAGCAGCTTGTCCGGGGTCATGAACACTGAAGCTTTCTTT.

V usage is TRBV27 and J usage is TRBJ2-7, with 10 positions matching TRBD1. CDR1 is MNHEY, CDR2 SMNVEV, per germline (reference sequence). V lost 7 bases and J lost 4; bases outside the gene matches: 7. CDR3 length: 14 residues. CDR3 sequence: CASNAGTGEYEQYF. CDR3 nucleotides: TGTGCCAGCAACGCAGGGACAGGGGAGTACGAGCAGTACTTC.

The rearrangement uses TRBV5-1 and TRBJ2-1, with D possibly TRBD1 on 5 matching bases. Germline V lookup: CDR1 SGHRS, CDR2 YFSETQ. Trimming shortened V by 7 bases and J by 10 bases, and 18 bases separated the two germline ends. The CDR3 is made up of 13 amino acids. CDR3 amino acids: CASRSTPAGEQFF. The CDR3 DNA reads TGCGCCAGCCGTTCTACTCCGGCAGGGGAGCAGTTCTTC.

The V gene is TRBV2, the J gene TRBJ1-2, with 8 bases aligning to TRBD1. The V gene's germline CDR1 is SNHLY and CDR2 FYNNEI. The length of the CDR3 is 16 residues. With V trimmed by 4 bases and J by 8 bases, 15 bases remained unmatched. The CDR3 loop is CASSGWDRIGSRGYTF. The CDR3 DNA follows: TGTGCCAGCAGTGGTTGGGACAGGATTGGCTCGAGAGGCTACACCTTC.